This T cell receptor beta chain was identified in a study of blood T cell repertoires in COVID-19. Germline V gene lookup returns CDR1 KGHDR and CDR2 SFDVKD. V trimming: 6 bases; J trimming: 7 bases; junction bases outside the gene matches: 11. The CDR3 length is 16 residues. Participant reports of clinical history set cohort assignment. Assay used: immunoSEQ multiplex PCR; TCRdb lists only in-frame clones, some missing. The table has about 140,000 clones, roughly 88% seen once. The source of this sequence is a man aged 65 to 85 who had been exposed to COVID-19. Sequenced sample: PBMCs or T cells enriched from blood (not recorded which). The rearrangement links TRBV24-1 to TRBJ2-1; 10 positions match TRBD2. CDR3 sequence: CATSRRASGSLNEQFF. The CDR3 region has the DNA TGTGCCACCAGTCGTCGGGCTAGCGGGAGTCTGAATGAGCAGTTCTTC.